These 3 T cell receptor beta chains share one sample of origin, sequenced in a study of cytomegalovirus exposure and HLA in healthy donors. The PCR contained 60 Vbeta and 13 Jbeta primers. Profiling relied on immunoSEQ multiplex PCR, and the TCRdb table lists in-frame clones only, not all of them. Found here are 80,000 to 130,000 clones, more than 65% of them singletons; the top ten hold more than 4.5%. Input material: PBMCs. The receptor source for this set is a woman under 30 in good health and CMV-seropositive.

As DNA, the CDR3 is TGTGCCAGCAGTTACGACAGGGGGGGCCACGAGCAGTACTTC. This codes for CASSYDRGGHEQYF. The chain has TRBV6-5 and TRBJ2-7, with 9 bases lining up with TRBD1. The CDR3 covers 14 residues. Germline V gene sequence: CDR1 MNHEY, CDR2 SVGAGI. J was trimmed by 5 bases and V by 2 bases; bases with no gene match: 4.

The chain links TRBV5-8 to TRBJ2-7, with 7 bases fitting TRBD2. CDR1 and CDR2 (germline): SGHTS, YDEGEE. Trimming removed 0 bases from V and 3 bases from J; junction bases left unmatched: 3. This CDR3 region has 14 residues. In DNA form, the CDR3 reads TGTGCCAGCAGCTTGGGCGGGAGCTTCTACGAGCAGTACTTC. Protein: CASSLGGSFYEQYF.

V and J are TRBV6-4 and TRBJ2-6; D gene uncertain. V was pared by 3 bases and J by 0 bases, with 6 bases between. Per germline, CDR1 MRHNA and CDR2 SNTAGT. The CDR3 has 15 amino acids. CDR3 DNA: TGTGCCAGCAGTGAAGATAGCTCTGGGGCCAACGTCCTGACTTTC. Encoded protein: CASSEDSSGANVLTF.